The T cell receptor beta chain described here comes from a study of OX40 agonist ivuxolimab in advanced cancers. Broader study findings: Expanded clones belonging to CD8+ T cells outnumbered, on average, those of CD4+.

As for this clone: Antigen unknown.

Germline loops: CDR1 LNHDA, CDR2 SQIVND (reference sequence). The CDR3 has 13 residues. Deletions cut 4 bases from V and 9 bases from J, with 12 bases between. Only in-frame clones appear in the TCRdb table, and some are missing; sequencing was by immunoSEQ multiplex PCR. Seen here are 70,000 or so clones, approximately 84% observed once, and the top ten hold roughly 17%. The clonotype comes from an adult with an advanced solid tumor such as melanoma, head and neck, liver or kidney cancer. Here the sequenced sample was CD4+ or CD8+ T cells sorted from blood, taken in a trial of the OX40 agonist ivuxolimab. The V and J genes are TRBV19 and TRBJ2-2; D is perhaps TRBD2 (5 bases). Written as DNA, the CDR3 is TGTGCCAGTAGTAGAAAAGGGAGCCGGGAGCTGTTTTTT. The encoded protein is CASSRKGSRELFF. Full variable domain (remainder filled in from reference TRBV19 and TRBJ2-2): DGGITQSPKYLFRKEGQNVTLSCEQNLNHDAMYWYRQDPGQGLRLIYYSQIVNDFQKGDIAEGYSVSREKKESFPLTVTSAQKNPTAFYLCASSRKGSRELFFGEGSRLTVL.